The TCR beta chain described here comes from a study of control samples from healthy donors and cancer patients. This clone showed up just once. Libraries were prepared by immunoSEQ multiplex PCR; TCRdb keeps only in-frame clonotypes and omits some of them. The sample yields about 100,000 clones, roughly 87% seen once. The CDR3 has 14 residues. Germline V gene lookup returns CDR1 MNHEY and CDR2 SVGAGI. Trimming removed 5 bases from V and 8 bases from J; junction bases left unmatched: 9. V is TRBV6-5 and J is TRBJ2-1; 7 bases are shared with TRBD1. The sequenced material came from blood. This TCR came from a woman between 45 and 65 years old in good health. The CDR3 spells CASSLQGRWDEQFF. CDR3 nucleotide sequence: TGTGCCAGCAGTCTACAGGGGCGCTGGGATGAGCAGTTCTTC.